This TCR beta chain is drawn from a study of shared T cell receptors in the human thymus. Measured with immunoSEQ multiplex PCR; TCRdb has only the in-frame clones, and not every one. The sample carries roughly 700,000 clones, approximately 90% recorded once. The V gene's germline CDR1 is SNHLY and CDR2 FYNNEI. Trimming left V 6 bases short and J 0 bases short, with 12 bases between. The CDR3 has 16 amino acids. The sample also formed part of further work on human thymus T cells. In that study: Thymus specimens were resections from corrective heart surgery. Biased V and J segment usage appeared in thymus and peripheral blood. Related research described strongly overlapping thymic repertoires in unrelated people.

The TCR originated in a boy under two years old with a congenital heart defect. Sequenced material: thymocytes. The V gene is TRBV2, the J gene TRBJ2-6, with D maybe TRBD2 (6 bases). Written as DNA, the CDR3 is TGTGCCAGCAGCTTCGGACTAAGCTCTGGGGCCAACGTCCTGACTTTC. It translates to CASSFGLSSGANVLTF.